Each of the 18 T cell receptor beta chains below was sequenced from the same sample in a study of T cells after yellow fever vaccination. TCRdb re-analysed the 5' RACE reads in MiXCR, keeping a single row per CDR3 protein. The sample has over 100,000 distinct CDR3 sequences, 8.4% seen once; the top ten hold approximately 24%. Sequencing was performed on CD8+ T cells sorted from PBMCs, taken 45 days after the yellow fever booster vaccination. All receptors derive from a young man who received the YFV17D yellow fever vaccine.

This clonotype was found many times. The genes are TRBV3-1 and TRBJ2-2; D gene unclear. The CDR3 length is 12 residues. Trimming shortened V by 4 bases and J by 6 bases, and 6 bases separated the two germline ends. Germline-derived CDR1 and CDR2 are LGHDT and YNNKEL (reference sequence). For the CDR3, the DNA is TGTGCCAGCAGCCCAGACCCCGGGGAGCTGTTTTTT. Translated, it gives CASSPDPGELFF. Variable domain in full (rest from reference TRBV3-1 and TRBJ2-2): DTAVSQTPKYLVTQMGNDKSIKCEQNLGHDTMYWYKQDSKKFLKIMFSYNNKELIINETVPNRFSPKSPDKAHLNLHINSLELGDSAVYFCASSPDPGELFFGEGSRLTVL.

There are many counts of this clonotype. V is TRBV9 and J is TRBJ2-5; 7 nucleotides line up with TRBD2. Germline V lookup: CDR1 SGDLS, CDR2 YYNGEE. The V and J ends lost 3 bases and 3 bases, in that order; junction bases with no gene match: 5. The CDR3 consists of 14 residues. The CDR3 loop is CASSAWGGEETQYF. The CDR3 DNA sequence: TGTGCCAGCAGCGCGTGGGGAGGGGAAGAGACCCAGTACTTC.

Many counts were recorded for this clonotype. This chain uses TRBV12-3 or TRBV12-4 with TRBJ1-2; D gene uncertain. This CDR3 region has 12 residues. With 2 bases removed from V and 8 bases from J, the gap between germline ends came to 9 bases. CDR3 sequence (DNA): TGTGCCAGCAGTTTATACCAATGGGGCTACACCTTC. Translated, it gives CASSLYQWGYTF.

The chain recombines TRBV7-2 with TRBJ2-7; 11 positions match TRBD1. The CDR3 contains 15 residues. J was trimmed by 5 bases and V by 6 bases; bases with no gene match: 9. Germline V gene sequence: CDR1 SGHTA, CDR2 FQGNSA. The CDR3 loop reads CASRPGTGGGDEQYF. The CDR3, as DNA: TGTGCCAGCAGGCCCGGGACAGGGGGAGGCGACGAGCAGTACTTC.

The V gene is TRBV29-1, the J gene TRBJ2-7; D possibly uses TRBD1 or TRBD2 (5 bases each). The germline V and J ends were trimmed by 4 bases and 1 base, with 11 bases remaining between them. Per germline, CDR1 SQVTM and CDR2 ANQGSEA. This CDR3 is built from 13 residues. CDR3 in DNA: TGCAGCGTTGCTACGGGACGGTCCTACGAGCAGTACTTC. Translation gives CSVATGRSYEQYF.

This clonotype was detected many times. This sequence joins TRBV13 and TRBJ2-7, with D possibly being TRBD1 (6 bases). This CDR3 region has 14 residues. Germline loops: CDR1 PRHDT, CDR2 FYEKMQ (reference sequence). Trimming removed 5 bases from V and 3 bases from J, with 14 bases in between. Here the CDR3 reads CASSGGRQDYEQYF. DNA of the CDR3: TGTGCCAGCAGCGGAGGTCGACAGGACTACGAGCAGTACTTC.

This clonotype was recorded a few times. The chain employs TRBV5-4 and TRBJ2-7, with TRBD1 as a possible D gene (6 bases). The CDR3 extends over 13 amino acids. From germline, CDR1 is SGHNT and CDR2 YYREEE (reference sequence). V was trimmed by 0 bases and J by 7 bases, leaving 11 bases between them. CDR3 nucleotide sequence: TGTGCCAGCAGCTTGGTGACAGGTCAGGAGCAGTACTTC. Its translation: CASSLVTGQEQYF.

Judged by abundance, this clonotype is medium-sized. The chain links TRBV7-2 to TRBJ2-1, with D maybe TRBD2 (6 bases). Trimming removed 3 bases from V and 7 bases from J, with 10 bases in between. Germline V gene data show CDR1 as SGHTA and CDR2 as FQGNSA. This CDR3 spans 13 amino acids. DNA of the CDR3: TGTGCCAGCAGCTTCGGGAGCTGGAATGAGCAGTTCTTC. It encodes CASSFGSWNEQFF.

This clonotype was detected many times. This CDR3 is CASSSGTSGETQYF. Written as DNA, the CDR3 is TGCGCCAGCAGCTCTGGGACTAGCGGAGAGACCCAGTACTTC. The chain joins TRBV5-1 to TRBJ2-5; 11 bases are shared with TRBD2. The germline V gene encodes CDR1 SGHRS and CDR2 YFSETQ. J lost 4 bases, V lost 3 bases, and 2 bases had no gene match. CDR3 length equals 14 residues.

This clonotype was recorded at least ten times. The V gene is TRBV28, the J gene TRBJ2-2; D gene unclear. From germline, CDR1 is MDHEN and CDR2 SYDVKM. The CDR3 totals 14 residues. V was pared by 7 bases and J by 6 bases, with 15 bases between. CDR3 nucleotide sequence: TGTGCCAGCATCGGGTCCGTTTATGCCGGGGAGCTGTTTTTT. Its translation is CASIGSVYAGELFF.

The sample holds many counts of this clonotype. V gene TRBV6-5 combines with J gene TRBJ2-1; 13 bases line up with TRBD2. This CDR3 has 19 residues. Germline CDR1 is MNHEY and CDR2 is SVGAGI. V dropped 6 bases and J dropped 0; count of bases not matched to a gene: 11. The CDR3 loop reads CASRLTSGRAPSSYNEQFF. CDR3 DNA: TGTGCCAGCAGACTAACTAGCGGGAGGGCTCCGAGCTCCTACAATGAGCAGTTCTTC.

Turning to this clonotype: It may be a read error: a sequence one base away is much more abundant. The rearrangement links TRBV27 to TRBJ2-1; TRBD1 aligns across 8 bases. The CDR3 is 17 residues long. Germline CDR1 reads MNHEY; CDR2 reads SMNVEV (reference sequence). CDR3 region: CATSLWGQASSYNEQFF. The CDR3 DNA is TGTGCCACCAGTTTATGGGGACAGGCGAGCTCCTACAATGAGCAGTTCTTC.

This clonotype was observed at least ten times. The chain links TRBV7-2 to TRBJ2-1; D perhaps matches TRBD2 (5 bases). V lost 3 bases to trimming and J lost 5 bases, with 8 bases between them. This CDR3 has 13 residues. Germline CDR1 reads SGHTA; CDR2 reads FQGNSA. Written as DNA, the CDR3 is TGTGCCAGCAGCTTGTCGGGGAACAATGAGCAGTTCTTC. Translated: CASSLSGNNEQFF.

This clonotype was counted at least ten times. The chain carries TRBV20-1 and TRBJ1-1; D is unresolved. This CDR3 has 12 amino acids. Germline CDR1 DFQATT, CDR2 SNEGSKA (reference sequence). Trimming stripped 3 bases from V and 0 bases from J, with 5 bases between. The CDR3 reads CSASTLNTEAFF. CDR3 nucleotides: TGCAGTGCTAGTACTTTGAACACTGAAGCTTTCTTT.

There are many counts of this clonotype. The genes are TRBV30 and TRBJ2-1; 12 bases agree with TRBD2. Germline trimming cut 3 bases from V and 8 bases from J; bases unmatched to any gene: 8. Germline V gives CDR1 GTSNPN, CDR2 SVGIG (reference sequence). This CDR3 comprises 15 residues. CDR3 residues: CAWRTLAGGPDEQFF. The CDR3, as DNA: TGTGCCTGGAGGACCCTAGCGGGAGGGCCAGATGAGCAGTTCTTC.

This chain connects TRBV28 to TRBJ2-7, with D possibly matching TRBD2 (6 bases). V was trimmed by 4 bases and J by 5 bases, leaving 18 bases between them. In germline, CDR1 is MDHEN, CDR2 SYDVKM. This CDR3 has 15 amino acids. The CDR3 region has the DNA TGTGCCAGCAGTTCCCGGGACTTCCCCCGGAACGAGCAGTACTTC. This translates into CASSSRDFPRNEQYF.

This clonotype occurred many times. The J gene is TRBJ1-2, the V gene TRBV6-2 or TRBV6-3; D possibly corresponds to TRBD1 (6 bases). Germline values: CDR1 MNHEY, CDR2 SVGEGT. This CDR3 has 13 residues. V lost 8 bases and J lost 7, with 17 bases in between. Here the CDR3 DNA reads TGTGCCAGCGCCAATGGACAGATTAGTGGCTACACCTTC. This gives the protein CASANGQISGYTF.

This clonotype appeared many times. The chain links TRBV29-1 to TRBJ2-5; 12 bases align to TRBD2. The germline gives CDR1 SQVTM, CDR2 ANQGSEA. This CDR3 comprises 14 residues. The trim removed 6 bases at V and 2 bases at J, leaving 4 bases unmatched. The CDR3 nucleotides are TGCAGCGTGGAACTAGCGGGGGGACAAGAGACCCAGTACTTC. Amino acids: CSVELAGGQETQYF.